The 3 T cell receptor beta chains below come from one sample, sequenced in a study of blood T cells in healthy people across ages. A second PCR, run for about 7 to 11 cycles, used a sample-barcoded 5' primer plus a J-beta primer mix. One entry per CDR3 protein, called by TCRdb with MiXCR from the 5' RACE reads. The data show around 1.5 million distinct CDR3 sequences, roughly 59% seen once. Source material: blood. The receptors derive from a man between 18 and 29 years old in good health.

The table lists this clonotype with a few counts. V usage is TRBV6-6 and J usage is TRBJ2-7; 7 nucleotides line up with TRBD1. The CDR3 sequence is 15 residues long. V lost 5 bases, J lost 7 bases, and 14 bases stayed unmatched. Germline V CDR1 and CDR2: MNHNY, SVGAGI (reference sequence). The CDR3 coding sequence is TGTGCCAGCAGTCCGACTGGACAGGCGGTCGTGGAGCAGTACTTC. Amino acid sequence: CASSPTGQAVVEQYF.

The chain uses TRBV5-1 and TRBJ2-3; D ambiguous. The germline CDR1 and CDR2 sequences are SGHRS and YFSETQ. The germline V and J ends were trimmed by 6 bases and 1 base, with 12 bases remaining between them. CDR3 length: 14 residues. The DNA of the CDR3 is TGCGCCAGCATGATAGGGTTTGGCACAGATACGCAGTATTTT. This sequence encodes CASMIGFGTDTQYF.

The chain recombines TRBV20-1 with TRBJ1-2; tentative D call: TRBD1 (5 bases). CDR1 is DFQATT and CDR2 is SNEGSKA in the germline V gene (reference sequence). V dropped 5 bases and J dropped 6 bases, with 10 bases sitting between them. The CDR3 runs to 11 residues. DNA for the CDR3: TGCAGTGCTCCATTGGGGGATGGCTACACCTTC. It translates to CSAPLGDGYTF.